This T cell receptor (beta chain) was identified in a study of blood T cell repertoires in COVID-19. In the original analysis: Amplification with reference gene primers provided the estimates of nucleated cell counts. Sequencing was performed with immunoSEQ multiplex PCR; in TCRdb, only in-frame clones are kept and a portion is missing. That table supplies the V and J calls and clone size; D and trimming were determined from the DNA. Among fewer than 95,000 clones listed, approximately 88% were seen once. This CDR3 contains 16 residues. Germline V CDR1 and CDR2: SGHRS, YFSETQ. After removal of 5 bases from V and 8 bases from J, the junction contained 12 bases not matched to a gene.

The sequence was collected from a man in his 60s with acute or convalescent COVID-19. The sequencing input was peripheral blood. The rearrangement links TRBV5-1 to TRBJ1-4; 10 nucleotides agree with TRBD1. The CDR3 is CASSTPRTGGGEKLFF. For the CDR3, the DNA is TGCGCCAGCAGTACCCCTCGGACAGGGGGAGGCGAAAAACTGTTTTTT.